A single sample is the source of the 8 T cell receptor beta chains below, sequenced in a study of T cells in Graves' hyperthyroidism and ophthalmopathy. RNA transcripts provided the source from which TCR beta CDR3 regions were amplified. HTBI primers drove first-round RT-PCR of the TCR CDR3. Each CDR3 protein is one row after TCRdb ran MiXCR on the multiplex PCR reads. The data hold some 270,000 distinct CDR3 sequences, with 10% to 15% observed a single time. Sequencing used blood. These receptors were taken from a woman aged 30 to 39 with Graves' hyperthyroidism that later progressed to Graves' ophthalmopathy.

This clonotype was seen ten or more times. The chain's CDR3 is CASRPPGQGGYYGYTF. As DNA, the CDR3 is TGTGCCAGTCGACCCCCGGGACAGGGGGGCTACTATGGCTACACCTTC. V and J are TRBV19 and TRBJ1-2; 11 positions match TRBD1. V was pared by 8 bases and J by 3 bases, with 11 bases of the junction left unmatched. The CDR3 is 16 amino acids. The germline CDR1 and CDR2 sequences are LNHDA and SQIVND (reference sequence).

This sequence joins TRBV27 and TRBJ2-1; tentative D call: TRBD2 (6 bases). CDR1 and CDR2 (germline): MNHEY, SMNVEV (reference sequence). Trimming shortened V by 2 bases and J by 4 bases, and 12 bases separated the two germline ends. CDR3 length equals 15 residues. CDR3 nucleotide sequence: TGTGCCAGCAGTTTACAGGGACTTATGTACAATGAGCAGTTCTTC. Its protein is CASSLQGLMYNEQFF.

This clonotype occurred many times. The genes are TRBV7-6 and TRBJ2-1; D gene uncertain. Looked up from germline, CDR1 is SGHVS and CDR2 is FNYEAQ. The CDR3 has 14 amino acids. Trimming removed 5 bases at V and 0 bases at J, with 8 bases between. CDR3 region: CASSHGGSYNEQFF. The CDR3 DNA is TGTGCCAGCAGCCACGGCGGCTCCTACAATGAGCAGTTCTTC.

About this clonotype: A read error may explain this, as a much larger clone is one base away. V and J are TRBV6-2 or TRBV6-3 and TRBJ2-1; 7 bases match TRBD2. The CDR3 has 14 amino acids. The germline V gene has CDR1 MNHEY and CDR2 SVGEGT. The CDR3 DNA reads TGTGTCAGCGGGCGGGAGAGCTCCTACAATGAGCAGTTCTTC. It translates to CVSGRESSYNEQFF.

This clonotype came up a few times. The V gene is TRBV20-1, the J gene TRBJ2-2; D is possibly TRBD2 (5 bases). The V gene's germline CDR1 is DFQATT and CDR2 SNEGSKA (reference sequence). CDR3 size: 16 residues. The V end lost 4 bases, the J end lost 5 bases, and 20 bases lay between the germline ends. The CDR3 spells CSAIARGRSKTGELFF. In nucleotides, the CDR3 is TGCAGTGCTATTGCCCGCGGGCGGTCAAAAACCGGGGAGCTGTTTTTT.

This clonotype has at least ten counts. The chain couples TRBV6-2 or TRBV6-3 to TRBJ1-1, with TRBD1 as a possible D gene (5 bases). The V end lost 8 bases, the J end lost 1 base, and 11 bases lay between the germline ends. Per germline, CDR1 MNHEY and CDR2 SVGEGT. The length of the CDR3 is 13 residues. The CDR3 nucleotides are TGTGCCAGCTCAGCGGGGGGGAACACTGAAGCTTTCTTT. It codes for CASSAGGNTEAFF.

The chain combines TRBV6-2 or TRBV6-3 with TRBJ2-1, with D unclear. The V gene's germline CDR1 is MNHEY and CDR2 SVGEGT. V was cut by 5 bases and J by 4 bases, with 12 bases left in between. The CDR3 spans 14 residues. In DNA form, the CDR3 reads TGTGCCAGCAGTGACCGTCTGGTATACAATGAGCAGTTCTTC. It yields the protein CASSDRLVYNEQFF.

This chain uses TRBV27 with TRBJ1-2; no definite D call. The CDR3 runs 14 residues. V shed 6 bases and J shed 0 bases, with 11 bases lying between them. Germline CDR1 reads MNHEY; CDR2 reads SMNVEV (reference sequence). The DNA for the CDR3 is TGTGCCAGCAGAAACAGCGATACTAACTATGGCTACACCTTC. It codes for CASRNSDTNYGYTF.